These T cell receptor beta chains were read from a single sample in a study of shared clonotypes between healthy human individuals. Using immunoSEQ multiplex PCR, the repertoire was profiled, and TCRdb retains in-frame clones only, with some absent. The sample holds some 2,400,000 clones, 95% seen once. Source material: naive CD4+ T cells sorted from blood. The receptors shown here come from a man between 18 and 35 years old in good health. Each CDR3 is given without its conserved first and last residue. Each record gives: V gene, D gene, CDR3 length, CDR3 protein. A D gene is named only where the DNA matches it firmly.

V: TRBV18; D: .; length: 14; CDR3: ASSPGRSGSGNTIY
V: TRBV7-2; D: .; length: 14; CDR3: ASSSSPLAWRDTQY
V: TRBV6-5; D: TRBD1; length: 13; CDR3: ASRPPGQGNYGYT
V: TRBV6-5; D: .; length: 12; CDR3: ASSRTESNQPQH
V: TRBV5-1; D: .; length: 14; CDR3: ASSLARPGKSYEQY
V: TRBV7-8; D: .; length: 13; CDR3: ASSLAIGESQPQH
V: TRBV5-1; D: TRBD1; length: 13; CDR3: ASSFRGQGTDTQY
V: TRBV7-2; D: TRBD1; length: 14; CDR3: ASSLARGLAGNTIY
V: TRBV28; D: .; length: 14; CDR3: ASSLLETATYQPQH
V: TRBV15; D: TRBD1; length: 14; CDR3: ATSRERTGGWETQY
V: TRBV30; D: TRBD2; length: 12; CDR3: AWSRGLAWNEQF
V: TRBV4-1; D: .; length: 13; CDR3: ASSPTDNRDSEQF
V: TRBV7-2; D: .; length: 11; CDR3: ASSRQLNTEAF
V: TRBV28; D: .; length: 14; CDR3: ASSSPSTLGNYGYT
V: TRBV5-6; D: TRBD1; length: 15; CDR3: ASSLGGTAPDSYEQY
V: TRBV10-1; D: .; length: 11; CDR3: ASSDRENTEAF
V: TRBV7-9; D: .; length: 15; CDR3: ASSLEESGTVTDTQY
V: TRBV6-4; D: .; length: 13; CDR3: ASSDPLRGNYGYT
V: TRBV4-3; D: .; length: 13; CDR3: ASSQEIQNTGELF
V: TRBV6-5; D: .; length: 13; CDR3: ASTPSPGQNTEAF
V: TRBV4-3; D: .; length: 11; CDR3: ASSQDRRSEQY
V: TRBV6-1; D: .; length: 15; CDR3: ASSEFKGARAKNIQY
V: TRBV10-3; D: .; length: 11; CDR3: AISERGREKLF
V: TRBV7-9; D: TRBD1; length: 13; CDR3: ASSLSTGGNEKLF
V: TRBV30; D: TRBD2; length: 11; CDR3: AWTSGGYNEQF
V: TRBV2; D: TRBD1; length: 11; CDR3: ASSGQGAGGYT
V: TRBV4-2; D: TRBD1; length: 14; CDR3: ASSQGPGQGWEKLF
V: TRBV6-5; D: .; length: 11; CDR3: ASSGQNNQPQH
V: TRBV18; D: .; length: 11; CDR3: ASSTGRDQPQH
V: TRBV7-2; D: .; length: 12; CDR3: ASSPLGLDYEQY
V: TRBV27; D: .; length: 10; CDR3: APPYGNQPQH
V: TRBV6-5; D: TRBD1; length: 13; CDR3: ASSGTEVRNSPLH
V: TRBV18; D: TRBD1; length: 12; CDR3: ASSLGTVTYEQY
V: TRBV5-4; D: .; length: 14; CDR3: ASSLESGPANYGYT
V: TRBV6-5; D: TRBD2; length: 13; CDR3: ASSYWLAGAGELF
V: TRBV30; D: .; length: 14; CDR3: AWSVLGKGSNQPQH
V: TRBV4-1; D: .; length: 13; CDR3: ASSQDRARYQPQH
V: TRBV10-3; D: .; length: 14; CDR3: ASSYSGDSSSYEQY
V: TRBV28; D: .; length: 12; CDR3: ASSSNWGAEKLF
V: TRBV5-1; D: TRBD1; length: 13; CDR3: ASSPDMTGNYGYT
V: TRBV11-2; D: .; length: 12; CDR3: ASSLGPGNTEAF
V: TRBV19; D: TRBD1; length: 14; CDR3: ASSTLGQESNQPQH
V: TRBV18; D: .; length: 12; CDR3: ASSPPEEVDEQY
V: TRBV14; D: .; length: 13; CDR3: ASSQAPGSTGELF
V: TRBV7-8; D: TRBD1; length: 12; CDR3: ASSTLTGAGGYT
V: TRBV28; D: TRBD1; length: 16; CDR3: ASKPRGQGVPGANVLT
V: TRBV10-2; D: .; length: 11; CDR3: ASSEQQGNTIY
V: TRBV11-3; D: TRBD2; length: 16; CDR3: ASSPRGGTSLSYNEQF
V: TRBV9; D: .; length: 11; CDR3: ASSGTSTGELF
V: TRBV6-6; D: .; length: 13; CDR3: ASSSPGGRGTEAF
V: TRBV30; D: .; length: 11; CDR3: AWSVWGTEKLF
V: TRBV5-4; D: TRBD2; length: 15; CDR3: ASTAAGGGQPQETQY
V: TRBV2; D: .; length: 11; CDR3: ASRPNPGNTIY
V: TRBV5-8; D: TRBD1; length: 13; CDR3: ASSLRDSHGNTIY